This T cell receptor (beta chain) was sequenced for a study of T cell responses to AZD1222 COVID-19 vaccine. Assay: immunoSEQ multiplex PCR; the TCRdb copy retains only in-frame clones and omits some. Of some 60,000 clones in the sample, approximately 82% were seen once. Study-level findings and limits: Sampled repertoires all dated from after the peak T cell response. Spike-wide coverage was observed for vaccine-associated CD4 TCRs, with dominant responses at 160-218 and 743-854. Baseline seropositives among AZD1222 recipients totaled only six.

Of note for this clone: The antigen remains unidentified. A junction boundary mismatches the germline segment, possibly from a read error.

CDR3 length: 14 amino acids. Germline V gene lookup returns CDR1 SGHTA and CDR2 FQGNSA. Sample: peripheral blood, taken on day 0 of AZD1222 vaccination. The chain is built from TRBV7-2 and TRBJ2-3, with D possibly TRBD2 on 6 matching bases. The sequence was obtained from an adult in good health. Here the CDR3 DNA reads TGTGCCAGCAGCTTAATCACTAGCAAAGATACGCAGTATTTT. Its protein is CASSLITSKDTQYF.